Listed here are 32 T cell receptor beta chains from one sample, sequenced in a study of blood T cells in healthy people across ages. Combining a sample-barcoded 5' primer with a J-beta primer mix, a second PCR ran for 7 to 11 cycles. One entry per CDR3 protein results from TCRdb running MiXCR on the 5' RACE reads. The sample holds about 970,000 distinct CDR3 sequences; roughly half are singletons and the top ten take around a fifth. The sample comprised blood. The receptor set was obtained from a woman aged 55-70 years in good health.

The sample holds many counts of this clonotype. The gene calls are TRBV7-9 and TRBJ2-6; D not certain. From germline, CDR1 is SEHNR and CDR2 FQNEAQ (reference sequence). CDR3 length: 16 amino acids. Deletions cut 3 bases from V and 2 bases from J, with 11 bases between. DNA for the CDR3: TGTGCCAGCAGCTTGTATCAGAGTCCTGGGGCCAACGTCCTGACTTTC. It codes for CASSLYQSPGANVLTF.

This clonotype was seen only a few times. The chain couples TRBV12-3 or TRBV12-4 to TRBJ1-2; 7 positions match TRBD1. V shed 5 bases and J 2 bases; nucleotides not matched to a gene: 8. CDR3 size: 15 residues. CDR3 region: CASSPRQGRNYGYTF. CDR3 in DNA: TGTGCCAGCAGTCCCAGACAGGGCAGAAACTATGGCTACACCTTC.

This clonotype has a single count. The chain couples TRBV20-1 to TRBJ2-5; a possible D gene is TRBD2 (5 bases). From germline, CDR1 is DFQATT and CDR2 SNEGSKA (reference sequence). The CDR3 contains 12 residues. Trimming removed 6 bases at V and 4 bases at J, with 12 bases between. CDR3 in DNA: TGCAGTGCCCCGGGGTCTCTAGAGACCCAGTACTTC. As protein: CSAPGSLETQYF.

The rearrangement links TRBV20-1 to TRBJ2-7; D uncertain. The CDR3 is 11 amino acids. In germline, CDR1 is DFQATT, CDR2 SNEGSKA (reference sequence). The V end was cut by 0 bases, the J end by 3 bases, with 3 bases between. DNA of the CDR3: TGCAGTGCTAGAGATGACTACGAGCAGTACTTC. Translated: CSARDDYEQYF.

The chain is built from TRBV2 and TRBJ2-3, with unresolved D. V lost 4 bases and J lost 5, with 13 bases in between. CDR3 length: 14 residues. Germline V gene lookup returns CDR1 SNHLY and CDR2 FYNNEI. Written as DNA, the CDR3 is TGTGCCAGCAGTGTCAGCAGGTCCGGAGATACGCAGTATTTT. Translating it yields CASSVSRSGDTQYF.

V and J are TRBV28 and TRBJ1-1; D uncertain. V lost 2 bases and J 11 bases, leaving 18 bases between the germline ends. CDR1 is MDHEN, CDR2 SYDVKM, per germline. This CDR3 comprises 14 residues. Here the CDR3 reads CASSLTDKRFGAFF. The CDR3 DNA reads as TGTGCCAGCAGTTTAACCGATAAGCGTTTTGGGGCTTTCTTT.

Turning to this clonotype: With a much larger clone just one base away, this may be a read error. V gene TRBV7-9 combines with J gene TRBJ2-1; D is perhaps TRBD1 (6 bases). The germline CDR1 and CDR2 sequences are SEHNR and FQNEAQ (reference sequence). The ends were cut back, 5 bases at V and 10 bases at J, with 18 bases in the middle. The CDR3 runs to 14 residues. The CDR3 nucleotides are TGTGCCAGCAGCCCAGGGACACCAGATCGAGAGCAGTTCTTC. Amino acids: CASSPGTPDREQFF.

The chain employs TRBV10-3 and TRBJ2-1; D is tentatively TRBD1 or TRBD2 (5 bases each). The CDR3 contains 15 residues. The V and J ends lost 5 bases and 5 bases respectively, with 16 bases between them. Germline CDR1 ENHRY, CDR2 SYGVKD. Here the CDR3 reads CAISRAYRDDNEQFF. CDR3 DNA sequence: TGTGCCATCAGTCGAGCATACCGGGACGACAATGAGCAGTTCTTC.

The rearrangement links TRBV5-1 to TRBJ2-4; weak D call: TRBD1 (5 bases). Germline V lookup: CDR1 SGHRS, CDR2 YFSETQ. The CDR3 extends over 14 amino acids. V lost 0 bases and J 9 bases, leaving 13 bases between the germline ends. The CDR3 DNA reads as TGCGCCAGCAGCTTGGAGGGGTCTTTGGGCATTCAGTACTTC. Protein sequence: CASSLEGSLGIQYF. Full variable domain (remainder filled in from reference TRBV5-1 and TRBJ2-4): KAGVTQTPRYLIKTRGQQVTLSCSPISGHRSVSWYQQTPGQGLQFLFEYFSETQRNKGNFPGRFSGRQFSNSRSEMNVSTLELGDSALYLCASSLEGSLGIQYFGAGTRLSVL.

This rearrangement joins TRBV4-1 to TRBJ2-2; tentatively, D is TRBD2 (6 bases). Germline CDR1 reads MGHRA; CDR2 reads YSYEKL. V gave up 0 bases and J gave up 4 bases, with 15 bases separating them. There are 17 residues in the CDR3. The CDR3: CASSQDWGLATTGELFF. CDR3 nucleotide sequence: TGCGCCAGCAGCCAAGATTGGGGCCTAGCGACCACCGGGGAGCTGTTTTTT.

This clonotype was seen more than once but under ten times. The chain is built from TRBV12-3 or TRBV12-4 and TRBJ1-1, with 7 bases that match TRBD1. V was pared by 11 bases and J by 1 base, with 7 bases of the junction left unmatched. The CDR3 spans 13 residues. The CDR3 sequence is CAGRRDRNTEAFF. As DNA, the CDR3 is TGTGCCGGCCGCCGGGACAGGAACACTGAAGCTTTCTTT.

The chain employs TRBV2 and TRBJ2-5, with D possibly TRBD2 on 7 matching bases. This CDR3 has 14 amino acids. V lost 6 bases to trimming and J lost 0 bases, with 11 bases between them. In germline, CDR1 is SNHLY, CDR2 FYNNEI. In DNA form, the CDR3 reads TGTGCCAGCAGGAGGGGGGGCGACCAAGAGACCCAGTACTTC. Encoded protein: CASRRGGDQETQYF.

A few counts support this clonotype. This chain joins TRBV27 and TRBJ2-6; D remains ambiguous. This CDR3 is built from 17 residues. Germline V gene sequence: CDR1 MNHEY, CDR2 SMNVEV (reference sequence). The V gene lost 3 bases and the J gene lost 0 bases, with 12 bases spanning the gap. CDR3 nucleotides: TGTGCCAGCAGTTTCCTTGGAGCCAGCTCTGGGGCCAACGTCCTGACTTTC. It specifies CASSFLGASSGANVLTF.

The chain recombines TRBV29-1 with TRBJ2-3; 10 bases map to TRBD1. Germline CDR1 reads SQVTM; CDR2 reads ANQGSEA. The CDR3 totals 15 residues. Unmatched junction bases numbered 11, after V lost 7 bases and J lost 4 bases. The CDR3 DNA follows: TGCAGCGGGGACAGGGGTCGTACTGGGTCAGATACGCAGTATTTT. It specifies CSGDRGRTGSDTQYF.

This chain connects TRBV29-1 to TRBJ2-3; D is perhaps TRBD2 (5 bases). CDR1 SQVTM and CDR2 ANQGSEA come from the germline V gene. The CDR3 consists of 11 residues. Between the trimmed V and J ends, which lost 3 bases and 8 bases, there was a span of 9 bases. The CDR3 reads CSVDRGCTQYF. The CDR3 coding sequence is TGCAGCGTTGATAGAGGGTGTACGCAGTATTTT.

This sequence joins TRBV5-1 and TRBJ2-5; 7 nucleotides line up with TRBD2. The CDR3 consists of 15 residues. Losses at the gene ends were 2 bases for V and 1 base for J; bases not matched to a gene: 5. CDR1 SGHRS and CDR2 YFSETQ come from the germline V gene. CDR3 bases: TGCGCCAGCAGCTTTGGGACGGGGGGCCAAGAGACCCAGTACTTC. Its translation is CASSFGTGGQETQYF.

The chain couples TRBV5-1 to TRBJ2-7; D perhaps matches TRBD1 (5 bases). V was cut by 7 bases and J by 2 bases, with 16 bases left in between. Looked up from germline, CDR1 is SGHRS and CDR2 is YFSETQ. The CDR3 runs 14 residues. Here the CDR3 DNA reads TGCGCCAGCTCGACCACAGGTAAAGCCTACGAGCAGTACTTC. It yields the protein CASSTTGKAYEQYF.

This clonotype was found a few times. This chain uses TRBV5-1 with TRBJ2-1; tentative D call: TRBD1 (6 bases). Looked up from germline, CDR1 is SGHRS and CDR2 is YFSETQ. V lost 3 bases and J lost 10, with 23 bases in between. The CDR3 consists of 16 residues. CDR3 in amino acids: CASSSKRPGHELEQFF. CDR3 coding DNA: TGCGCCAGCAGCTCAAAGAGACCGGGACATGAATTGGAGCAGTTCTTC.

CDR3 DNA: TGCGCCAGCAGCCAACTGGTAGGGTCACCCCTCCACTTT. It yields the protein CASSQLVGSPLHF. V gene TRBV4-1 combines with J gene TRBJ1-6; D unclear. The V and J ends lost 2 bases and 10 bases respectively, with 9 bases between them. The CDR3 length is 13 residues. Germline CDR1 MGHRA, CDR2 YSYEKL.

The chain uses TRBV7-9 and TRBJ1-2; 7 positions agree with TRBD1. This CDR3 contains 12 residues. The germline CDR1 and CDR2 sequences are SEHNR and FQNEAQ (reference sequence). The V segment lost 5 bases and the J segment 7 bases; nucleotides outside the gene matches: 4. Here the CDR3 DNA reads TGTGCCAGCAGCCGTAGGGACAGTGGCTACACCTTC. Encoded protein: CASSRRDSGYTF. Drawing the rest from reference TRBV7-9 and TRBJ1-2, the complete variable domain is DTGVSQNPRHKITKRGQNVTFRCDPISEHNRLYWYRQTLGQGPEFLTYFQNEAQLEKSRLLSDRFSAERPKGSFSTLEIQRTEQGDSAMYLCASSRRDSGYTFGSGTRLTVV.

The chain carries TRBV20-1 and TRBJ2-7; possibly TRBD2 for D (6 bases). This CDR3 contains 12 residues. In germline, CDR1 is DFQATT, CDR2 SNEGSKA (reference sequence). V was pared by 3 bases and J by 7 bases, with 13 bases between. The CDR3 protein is CSASGRGDEQYF. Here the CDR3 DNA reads TGCAGTGCTAGCGGGAGAGGTGATGAGCAGTACTTC.

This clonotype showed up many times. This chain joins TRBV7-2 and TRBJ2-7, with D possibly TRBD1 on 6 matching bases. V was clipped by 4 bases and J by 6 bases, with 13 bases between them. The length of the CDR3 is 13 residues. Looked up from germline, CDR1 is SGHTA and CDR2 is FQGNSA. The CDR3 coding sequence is TGTGCCAGCAGCTCTGGACAGTACACCGAGCAGTACTTC. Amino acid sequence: CASSSGQYTEQYF. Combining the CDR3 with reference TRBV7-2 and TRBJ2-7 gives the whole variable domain GAGVSQSPSNKVTEKGKDVELRCDPISGHTALYWYRQSLGQGLEFLIYFQGNSAPDKSGLPSDRFSAERTGGSVSTLTIQRTQQEDSAVYLCASSSGQYTEQYFGPGTRLTVT.

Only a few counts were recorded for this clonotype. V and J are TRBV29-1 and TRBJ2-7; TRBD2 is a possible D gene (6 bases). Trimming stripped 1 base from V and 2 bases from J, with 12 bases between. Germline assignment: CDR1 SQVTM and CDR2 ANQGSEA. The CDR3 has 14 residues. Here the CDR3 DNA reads TGCAGCGTTGAAGTGGGGCGCGGGGCCTACGAGCAGTACTTC. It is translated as CSVEVGRGAYEQYF.

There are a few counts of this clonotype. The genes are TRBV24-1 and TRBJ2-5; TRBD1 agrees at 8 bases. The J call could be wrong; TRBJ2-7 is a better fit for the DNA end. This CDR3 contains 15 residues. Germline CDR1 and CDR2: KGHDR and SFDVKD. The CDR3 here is CATSDLVQGGNEQYF. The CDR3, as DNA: TGTGCCACCAGTGATTTGGTACAGGGGGGCAACGAGCAGTACTTC.

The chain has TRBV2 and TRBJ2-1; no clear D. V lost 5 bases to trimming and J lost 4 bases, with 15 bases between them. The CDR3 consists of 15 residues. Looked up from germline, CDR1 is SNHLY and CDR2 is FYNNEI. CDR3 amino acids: CASSYSRVLYNEQFF. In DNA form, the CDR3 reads TGTGCCAGCAGTTATAGCCGCGTACTATACAATGAGCAGTTCTTC.

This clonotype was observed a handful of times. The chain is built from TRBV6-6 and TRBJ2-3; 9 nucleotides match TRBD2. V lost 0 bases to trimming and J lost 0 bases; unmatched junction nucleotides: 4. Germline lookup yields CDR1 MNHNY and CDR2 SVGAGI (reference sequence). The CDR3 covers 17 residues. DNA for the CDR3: TGTGCCAGCAGTTACTCGGGACTAGCCGAAAGCACAGATACGCAGTATTTT. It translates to CASSYSGLAESTDTQYF.

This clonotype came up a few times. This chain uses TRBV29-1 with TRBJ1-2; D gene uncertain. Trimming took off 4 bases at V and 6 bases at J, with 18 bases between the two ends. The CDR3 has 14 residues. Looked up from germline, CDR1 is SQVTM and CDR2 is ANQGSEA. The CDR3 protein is CSVGHPEGSNGYTF. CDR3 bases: TGCAGCGTTGGCCACCCCGAGGGATCGAATGGCTACACCTTC.

The CDR3 region is CASSYLQDTQYF. The CDR3 DNA reads as TGTGCCAGCAGTTACTTACAGGATACGCAGTATTTT. The V and J genes are TRBV6-2 or TRBV6-3 and TRBJ2-3, with no clear D. The V end was cut by 1 base, the J end by 6 bases, with 5 bases between. The CDR3 sequence is 12 residues long. Germline V lookup: CDR1 MNHEY, CDR2 SVGEGT.

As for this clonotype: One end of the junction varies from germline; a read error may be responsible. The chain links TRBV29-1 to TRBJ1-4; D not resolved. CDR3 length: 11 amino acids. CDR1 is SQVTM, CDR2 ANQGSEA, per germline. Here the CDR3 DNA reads TGCAGCGTTGAAGATGGAGAAAAACCGTTTTTT. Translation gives CSVEDGEKPFF.

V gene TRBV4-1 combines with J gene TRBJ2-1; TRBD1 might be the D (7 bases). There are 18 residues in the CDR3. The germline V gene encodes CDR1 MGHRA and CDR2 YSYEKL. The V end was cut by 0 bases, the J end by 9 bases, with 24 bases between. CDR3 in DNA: TGCGCCAGCAGCCAAGAAAGGGCGCAGGGGGGACGAGACAGTGAGCAGTTCTTC. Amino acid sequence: CASSQERAQGGRDSEQFF.

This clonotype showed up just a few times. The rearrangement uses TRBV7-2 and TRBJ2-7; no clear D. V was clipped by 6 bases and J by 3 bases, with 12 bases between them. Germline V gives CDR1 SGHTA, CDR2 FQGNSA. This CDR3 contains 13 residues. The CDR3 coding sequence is TGTGCCAGCAGGAGAAGAGCTAGCTACGAGCAGTACTTC. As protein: CASRRRASYEQYF.

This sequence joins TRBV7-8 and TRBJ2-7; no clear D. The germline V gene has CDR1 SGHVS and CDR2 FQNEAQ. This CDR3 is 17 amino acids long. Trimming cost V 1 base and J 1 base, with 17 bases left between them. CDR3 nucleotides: TGTGCCAGCAGCTTAGAGTCCCTTGGAGTGGTGTCCTACGAGCAGTACTTC. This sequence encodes CASSLESLGVVSYEQYF.